A single sample gave rise to the 24 T cell receptor beta chains below, sequenced in a study of regulatory T cells. Primers: 52 TRBV forward and 13 TRBJ reverse. This table comes from immunoSEQ multiplex PCR, and its TCRdb copy is limited to in-frame clones, with some not included. The profile shows 21,000 or so clones, approximately 94% of them singletons. The material sequenced was CD8+ T cells sorted from blood. These receptors came from a child aged 2-15 years with CD3G deficiency.

A note on this clone: Different DNA sequences within this sample yield the same CDR3. The chain recombines TRBV6-1 with TRBJ2-7; 8 bases fit TRBD1. The CDR3 extends over 14 amino acids. Germline assignment: CDR1 MNHNS and CDR2 SASEGT. With 2 bases clipped from V and 4 bases from J, the junction kept 4 bases outside the gene matches. CDR3 protein: CASSELDRAYEQYF. CDR3 DNA: TGTGCCAGCAGTGAACTGGACAGGGCTTACGAGCAGTACTTC.

The rearrangement uses TRBV28 and TRBJ1-5, with D possibly matching TRBD1 (5 bases). V dropped 5 bases and J dropped 0 bases, with 11 bases sitting between them. The germline gives CDR1 MDHEN, CDR2 SYDVKM. This CDR3 comprises 15 residues. The CDR3 DNA follows: TGTGCCAGCAGTACACAGGATTATAGCAATCAGCCCCAGCATTTT. As protein: CASSTQDYSNQPQHF.

The chain has TRBV27 and TRBJ1-1; D gene uncertain. V was clipped by 3 bases and J by 1 base, with 6 bases between them. The CDR3 has 13 amino acids. Germline V gene data show CDR1 as MNHEY and CDR2 as SMNVEV (reference sequence). The CDR3 is CASSFAGNTEAFF. CDR3 DNA sequence: TGTGCCAGCAGTTTTGCAGGGAACACTGAAGCTTTCTTT.

V gene TRBV5-1 combines with J gene TRBJ2-3; D tentatively reads TRBD1 or TRBD2 (5 bases each). The CDR3 length is 14 residues. V lost 0 bases to trimming and J lost 4 bases, with 9 bases between them. From germline, CDR1 is SGHRS and CDR2 YFSETQ. CDR3: CASSLGRGADTQYF. The CDR3 DNA reads as TGCGCCAGCAGCTTGGGAAGGGGAGCAGATACGCAGTATTTT.

The chain combines TRBV27 with TRBJ2-3, with D hard to call. V was trimmed by 2 bases and J by 3 bases, leaving 6 bases between them. The CDR3 sequence is 13 residues long. The germline CDR1 and CDR2 sequences are MNHEY and SMNVEV (reference sequence). CDR3 DNA sequence: TGTGCCAGCAGTTTAACCGGAACAGATACGCAGTATTTT. Protein product: CASSLTGTDTQYF.

The chain has TRBV28 and TRBJ2-7; D possibly corresponds to TRBD1 (6 bases). Trimming removed 4 bases at V and 5 bases at J, with 15 bases between. Germline loops: CDR1 MDHEN, CDR2 SYDVKM. This CDR3 is 14 amino acids long. CDR3 sequence: CASSSYSQGNEQYF. Written as DNA, the CDR3 is TGTGCCAGCAGTTCTTACTCTCAGGGGAACGAGCAGTACTTC. The whole variable domain, filled in from reference TRBV28 and TRBJ2-7, reads DVKVTQSSRYLVKRTGEKVFLECVQDMDHENMFWYRQDPGLGLRLIYFSYDVKMKEKGDIPEGYSVSREKKERFSLILESASTNQTSMYLCASSSYSQGNEQYFGPGTRLTVT.

The V and J genes are TRBV19 and TRBJ2-7, with D maybe TRBD1 (6 bases). V lost 6 bases to trimming and J lost 3 bases, with 18 bases between them. The CDR3 has 15 amino acids. Germline V gene data show CDR1 as LNHDA and CDR2 as SQIVND (reference sequence). The CDR3 reads CASSVRPGHLYEQYF. As DNA, the CDR3 is TGTGCCAGTAGCGTAAGACCGGGACACCTCTACGAGCAGTACTTC.

The rearrangement joins TRBV5-1 to TRBJ2-1; 14 bases fit TRBD2. CDR1 is SGHRS and CDR2 is YFSETQ in the germline V gene. The CDR3 is made up of 15 amino acids. The J segment lost 8 bases and the V segment lost 4 bases, leaving 5 bases of the junction unmatched. DNA for the CDR3: TGCGCCAGCAGCCTGGGACTAGCGGGAGAGCATGAGCAGTTCTTC. Translating gives CASSLGLAGEHEQFF. The variable domain in full, with the rest retrieved from reference TRBV5-1 and TRBJ2-1, is KAGVTQTPRYLIKTRGQQVTLSCSPISGHRSVSWYQQTPGQGLQFLFEYFSETQRNKGNFPGRFSGRQFSNSRSEMNVSTLELGDSALYLCASSLGLAGEHEQFFGPGTRLTVL.

The rearrangement uses TRBV27 and TRBJ2-3; no reliable D call. Trimming stripped 2 bases from V and 6 bases from J, with 9 bases between. The CDR3 is 13 residues long. Per the germline V gene, CDR1 is MNHEY and CDR2 is SMNVEV (reference sequence). The CDR3 sequence: CASSLIQADTQYF. Here the CDR3 DNA reads TGTGCCAGCAGTTTAATCCAGGCGGATACGCAGTATTTT.

The chain recombines TRBV21-1 with TRBJ1-5; the DNA was not compared with TRBD1, the D call given in the table. TRBV21-1 is noted as a pseudogene. This CDR3 is 17 amino acids long. The CDR3 is CASSKKTDSGQTQPQHF. The DNA for the CDR3 is TGTGCCAGCAGCAAAAAGACGGACAGCGGACAGACTCAGCCCCAGCATTTT.

The gene calls are TRBV5-1 and TRBJ2-5; 7 nucleotides align to TRBD2. There are 15 residues in the CDR3. V lost 0 bases to trimming and J lost 5 bases; unmatched junction nucleotides: 7. Germline values: CDR1 SGHRS, CDR2 YFSETQ. CDR3 protein: CASSLASGGGETQYF. CDR3 nucleotides: TGCGCCAGCAGCTTGGCGTCGGGAGGCGGCGAGACCCAGTACTTC.

DNA of the CDR3: TGTGCCAGCAGCTCCCCCCAAAGGTCTCCCTCCTACAATGAGCAGTTCTTC. Its protein product is CASSSPQRSPSYNEQFF. The chain couples TRBV7-9 to TRBJ2-1; D ambiguous. This CDR3 is built from 17 residues. V was trimmed by 4 bases and J by 0 bases, leaving 16 bases between them. The germline gives CDR1 SEHNR, CDR2 FQNEAQ (reference sequence).

The chain uses TRBV28 and TRBJ1-5; D is unresolved. Germline CDR1 reads MDHEN; CDR2 reads SYDVKM. This CDR3 spans 15 amino acids. The V gene lost 8 bases and the J gene lost 0 bases, with 14 bases spanning the gap. CDR3 DNA: TGTGCCAGCGCCCTGTTTCGGGGTAGCAATCAGCCCCAGCATTTT. Translated, it gives CASALFRGSNQPQHF.

The chain carries TRBV6-1 and TRBJ2-5; 9 positions agree with TRBD2. The end of the DNA aligns better with TRBJ2-7, so the J call may be wrong. This CDR3 spans 16 amino acids. Germline CDR1 is MNHNS and CDR2 is SASEGT. The CDR3 DNA follows: TGTGCCAGCAGTGAATTAGCGGGGGAAATGGGAGACGAGCAGTACTTC. Translation: CASSELAGEMGDEQYF.

V and J are TRBV28 and TRBJ2-6; 7 positions match TRBD2. CDR3 length equals 16 residues. The trim removed 4 bases at V and 1 base at J, leaving 4 bases unmatched. From germline, CDR1 is MDHEN and CDR2 SYDVKM. CDR3 sequence (DNA): TGTGCCAGCAGTTCGCAAGCGGGATCTGGGGCCAACGTCCTGACTTTC. Amino acid sequence: CASSSQAGSGANVLTF. Full variable domain (missing parts from reference TRBV28 and TRBJ2-6): DVKVTQSSRYLVKRTGEKVFLECVQDMDHENMFWYRQDPGLGLRLIYFSYDVKMKEKGDIPEGYSVSREKKERFSLILESASTNQTSMYLCASSSQAGSGANVLTFGAGSRLTVL.

The chain is built from TRBV27 and TRBJ1-6; possible D gene TRBD1, 5 bases. V lost 5 bases, J lost 4 bases, and 9 bases lay in between. Germline CDR1 MNHEY, CDR2 SMNVEV (reference sequence). The CDR3 has 14 amino acids. For the CDR3, the DNA is TGTGCCAGCAGTCCCGGGGGATATAATTCACCCCTCCACTTT. Protein product: CASSPGGYNSPLHF.

V gene TRBV28 combines with J gene TRBJ1-1; the match to TRBD1 covers 7 bases. Germline CDR1 reads MDHEN; CDR2 reads SYDVKM. This CDR3 has 12 amino acids. V lost 5 bases and J lost 7; bases outside the gene matches: 4. The CDR3 region is CASSRDSREAFF. CDR3 coding DNA: TGTGCCAGCAGTCGGGACAGTCGTGAAGCTTTCTTT.

The chain recombines TRBV28 with TRBJ1-1; no clear D. Trimming cost V 3 bases and J 0 bases, with 11 bases left between them. This CDR3 contains 15 residues. CDR1 is MDHEN, CDR2 SYDVKM, per germline. CDR3 in DNA: TGTGCCAGCAGTTTTCCGGGTGAGATGAACACTGAAGCTTTCTTT. Its protein is CASSFPGEMNTEAFF.

The chain has TRBV6-1 and TRBJ2-1; no firm D call. Germline lookup yields CDR1 MNHNS and CDR2 SASEGT. The CDR3 runs 11 residues. Trimming pared 3 bases from V and 7 bases from J, leaving 4 bases between. CDR3 sequence: CASSDENEQFF. The CDR3 coding sequence is TGTGCCAGCAGTGATGAGAATGAGCAGTTCTTC.

V usage is TRBV28 and J usage is TRBJ2-7, with 10 bases fitting TRBD1. This CDR3 is 15 amino acids long. The germline gives CDR1 MDHEN, CDR2 SYDVKM. The J segment lost 6 bases and the V segment lost 4 bases, leaving 9 bases of the junction unmatched. CDR3 nucleotide sequence: TGTGCCAGCAGTTCTCTTTTGGGACAGGGGCGCGAGCAGTACTTC. It specifies CASSSLLGQGREQYF.

This clone was seen just once. This rearrangement joins TRBV6-1 to TRBJ2-1; D is ambiguous. This CDR3 spans 13 amino acids. In germline, CDR1 is MNHNS, CDR2 SASEGT. Deletions cut 4 bases from V and 5 bases from J, with 9 bases between. The CDR3 sequence: CASSAWGNNEQFF. In nucleotides, the CDR3 is TGTGCCAGCAGTGCATGGGGAAACAATGAGCAGTTCTTC.

This chain joins TRBV7-8 and TRBJ2-1; 9 nucleotides match TRBD2. Per germline, CDR1 SGHVS and CDR2 FQNEAQ. The junction had 8 bases not matched to a gene; V was cut back by 6 bases and J by 5 bases. The CDR3 sequence is 15 residues long. CDR3 bases: TGTGCCAGCAGTTTTTTAGCGGGAGCGAACAATGAGCAGTTCTTC. It specifies CASSFLAGANNEQFF.

This chain joins TRBV11-2 and TRBJ2-1; TRBD2 aligns across 9 bases. The CDR3 has 16 residues. Germline V gene sequence: CDR1 SGHAT, CDR2 FQNNGV. V trimming: 1 base; J trimming: 7 bases; junction bases outside the gene matches: 8. In DNA form, the CDR3 reads TGTGCCAGCAGCTTAGTCCGCGGGAGGGCAGGGAATGAGCAGTTCTTC. As protein: CASSLVRGRAGNEQFF.

The chain combines TRBV28 with TRBJ1-2, with D possibly matching TRBD1 (5 bases). The V end lost 5 bases, the J end lost 3 bases, and 13 bases lay between the germline ends. The CDR3 totals 14 residues. CDR1 and CDR2 from the germline V gene are MDHEN and SYDVKM. CDR3 nucleotide sequence: TGTGCCAGCAGTGATGTAGGGGACCACTATGGCTACACCTTC. It is translated as CASSDVGDHYGYTF.